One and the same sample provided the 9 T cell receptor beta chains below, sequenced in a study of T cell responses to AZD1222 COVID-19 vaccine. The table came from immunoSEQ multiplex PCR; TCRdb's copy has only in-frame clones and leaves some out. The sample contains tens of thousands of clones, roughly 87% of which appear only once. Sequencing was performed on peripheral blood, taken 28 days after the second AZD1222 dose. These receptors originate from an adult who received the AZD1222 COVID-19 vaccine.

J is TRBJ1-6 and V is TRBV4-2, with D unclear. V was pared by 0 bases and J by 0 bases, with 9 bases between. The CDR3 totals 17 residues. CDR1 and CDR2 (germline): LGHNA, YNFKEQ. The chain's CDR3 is CASSQDGPSSYNSPLHF. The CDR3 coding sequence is TGTGCCAGCAGCCAAGATGGACCGAGCTCCTATAATTCACCCCTCCACTTT.

In DNA form, the CDR3 reads TGCGCCAGCAGGGCCGAATTAGGGACTGAAGCTTTCTTT. Its protein product is CASRAELGTEAFF. The chain has TRBV10-1 and TRBJ1-1; unclear D gene. The CDR3 length is 13 residues. V lost 6 bases, J lost 5 bases, and 13 bases lay in between. Germline CDR1 and CDR2: WNHNN and SYGVQD (reference sequence).

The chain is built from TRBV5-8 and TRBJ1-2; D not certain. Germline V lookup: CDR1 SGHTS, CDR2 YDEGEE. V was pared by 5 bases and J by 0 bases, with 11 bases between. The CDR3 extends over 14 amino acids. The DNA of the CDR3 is TGTGCCAGCAGGGACGTTATCACTAACTATGGCTACACCTTC. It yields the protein CASRDVITNYGYTF. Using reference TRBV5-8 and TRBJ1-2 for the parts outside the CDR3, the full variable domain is EAGVTQSPTHLIKTRGQQATLRCSPISGHTSVYWYQQALGLGLQFLLWYDEGEERNRGNFPPRFSGRQFPNYSSELNVNALELEDSALYLCASRDVITNYGYTFGSGTRLTVV.

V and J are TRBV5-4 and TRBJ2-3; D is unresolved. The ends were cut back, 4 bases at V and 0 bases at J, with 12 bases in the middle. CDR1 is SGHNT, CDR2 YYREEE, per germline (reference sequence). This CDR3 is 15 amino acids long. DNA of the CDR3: TGTGCCAGCAGCCAGCAAGGGCCTAGCACAGATACGCAGTATTTT. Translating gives CASSQQGPSTDTQYF.

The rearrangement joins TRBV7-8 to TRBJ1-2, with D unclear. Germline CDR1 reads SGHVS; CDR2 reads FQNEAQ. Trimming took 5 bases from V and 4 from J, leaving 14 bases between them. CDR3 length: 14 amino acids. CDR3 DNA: TGTGCCAGCAGCCCTGTGGGGATTAGCTATGGCTACACCTTC. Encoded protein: CASSPVGISYGYTF. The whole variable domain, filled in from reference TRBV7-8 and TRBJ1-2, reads GAGVSQSPRYKVAKRGQDVALRCDPISGHVSLFWYQQALGQGPEFLTYFQNEAQLDKSGLPSDRFFAERPEGSVSTLKIQRTQQEDSAVYLCASSPVGISYGYTFGSGTRLTVV.

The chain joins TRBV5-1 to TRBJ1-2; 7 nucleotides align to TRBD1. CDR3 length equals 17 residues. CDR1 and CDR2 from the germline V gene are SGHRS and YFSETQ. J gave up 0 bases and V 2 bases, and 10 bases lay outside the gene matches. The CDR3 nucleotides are TGCGCCAGCAGCTTTATCAGTTCAGGGACAGCTAACTATGGCTACACCTTC. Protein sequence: CASSFISSGTANYGYTF. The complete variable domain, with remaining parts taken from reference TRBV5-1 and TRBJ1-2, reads KAGVTQTPRYLIKTRGQQVTLSCSPISGHRSVSWYQQTPGQGLQFLFEYFSETQRNKGNFPGRFSGRQFSNSRSEMNVSTLELGDSALYLCASSFISSGTANYGYTFGSGTRLTVV.

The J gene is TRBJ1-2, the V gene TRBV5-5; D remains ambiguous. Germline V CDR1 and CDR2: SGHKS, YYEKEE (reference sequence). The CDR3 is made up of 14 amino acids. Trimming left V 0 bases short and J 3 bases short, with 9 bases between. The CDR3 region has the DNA TGTGCCAGCAGCTTGGCAATGGTCGACTATGGCTACACCTTC. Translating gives CASSLAMVDYGYTF.

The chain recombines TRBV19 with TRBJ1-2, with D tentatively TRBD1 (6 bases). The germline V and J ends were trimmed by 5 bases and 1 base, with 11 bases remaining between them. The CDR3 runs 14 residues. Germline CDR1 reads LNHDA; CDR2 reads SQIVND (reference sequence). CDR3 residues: CASSLRTVNYGYTF. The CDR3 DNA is TGTGCCAGTAGTCTACGGACAGTTAACTATGGCTACACCTTC.

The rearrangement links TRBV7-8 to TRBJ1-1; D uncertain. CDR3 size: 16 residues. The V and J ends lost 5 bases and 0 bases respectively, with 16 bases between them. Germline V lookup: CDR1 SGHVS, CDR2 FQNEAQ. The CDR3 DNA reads TGTGCCAGCAGCACAGACCCCAAAAGAGTGAACACTGAAGCTTTCTTT. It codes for CASSTDPKRVNTEAFF.